Each of the 5 T cell receptor beta chains below was sequenced from the same sample in a study of T-cell reconstitution after alpha-beta-depleted transplantation in children. Unique molecular identifiers were incorporated when the TCRbeta library was constructed. TCRdb re-analysed the PCR reads in MiXCR, keeping a single row per CDR3 protein. This sample has around 580,000 distinct CDR3 sequences; roughly a quarter occur once, and the top ten carry around a third. The specimen was PBMCs, collected before TCRalphabeta/CD19-depleted stem cell transplant. The source of these receptors is a boy under two years old with Wiskott-Aldrich syndrome, due to receive a stem cell transplant.

The chain recombines TRBV4-1 with TRBJ1-5; 8 bases map to TRBD1. Trimming removed 2 bases from V and 6 bases from J; junction bases left unmatched: 6. Germline V gene lookup returns CDR1 MGHRA and CDR2 YSYEKL. This CDR3 contains 15 residues. CDR3 DNA: TGCGCCAGCAGCCAACGGACAGGGTTCAGTCAGCCCCAGCATTTT. Amino acid sequence: CASSQRTGFSQPQHF.

The chain has TRBV12-3 or TRBV12-4 and TRBJ2-2; 7 bases match TRBD1. This CDR3 region has 15 residues. V was pared by 7 bases and J by 5 bases, with 10 bases of the junction left unmatched. CDR3 residues: CASTSDRWWTGELFF. CDR3 in DNA: TGTGCCAGCACCTCGGACAGGTGGTGGACCGGGGAGCTGTTTTTT.

The table lists this clonotype with a few counts. The rearrangement links TRBV28 to TRBJ1-1, with D possibly being TRBD1 (5 bases). This CDR3 contains 12 residues. The V gene lost 10 bases and the J gene lost 5 bases, with 14 bases spanning the gap. The germline V gene encodes CDR1 MDHEN and CDR2 SYDVKM. The CDR3 region has the DNA TGTGCCATCCTAGGGGTCTCGACTGAAGCTTTCTTT. It translates to CAILGVSTEAFF.

This chain uses TRBV4-2 with TRBJ1-5, with D uncertain. This CDR3 is built from 15 residues. CDR1 and CDR2 from the germline V gene are LGHNA and YNFKEQ. Trimming took 0 bases from V and 4 from J, leaving 10 bases between them. This CDR3 is CASSQDHGQNQPQHF. For the CDR3, the DNA is TGTGCCAGCAGCCAAGATCATGGGCAAAATCAGCCCCAGCATTTT.

The V gene is TRBV20-1, the J gene TRBJ2-1; 10 nucleotides match TRBD1. This CDR3 is 16 amino acids long. CDR1 and CDR2 from the germline V gene are DFQATT and SNEGSKA (reference sequence). The V segment lost 6 bases and the J segment 6 bases; nucleotides outside the gene matches: 14. The CDR3 DNA sequence: TGCAGTGCGAGACAGGGGGCCGGGAGGGCCCTCAATGAGCAGTTCTTC. Translated: CSARQGAGRALNEQFF.